This entry describes one T cell receptor beta chain. The source of the sample is a study of cytomegalovirus exposure and HLA in healthy donors. The CDR3 sequence is 13 residues long. V lost 3 bases and J 4 bases, leaving 7 bases between the germline ends. CDR1 is WNHNN, CDR2 SYGVQD, per germline (reference sequence). PCR amplification relied on 60 Vbeta primers (plus 13 Jbeta primers). TCRdb's table, derived via immunoSEQ multiplex PCR, lists solely in-frame clones and lacks some. The top ten clones hold about 5.5% of a sample with roughly 130,000 clones, around 8.5% of them seen once. Sequenced material: PBMCs. The sequence came from a man in his forties in good health and CMV-seronegative. The rearrangement uses TRBV10-1 and TRBJ1-5, with D possibly being TRBD1 (5 bases). CDR3 region: CASSERGNQPQHF. The CDR3 DNA sequence: TGCGCCAGCAGTGAACGGGGGAATCAGCCCCAGCATTTT.